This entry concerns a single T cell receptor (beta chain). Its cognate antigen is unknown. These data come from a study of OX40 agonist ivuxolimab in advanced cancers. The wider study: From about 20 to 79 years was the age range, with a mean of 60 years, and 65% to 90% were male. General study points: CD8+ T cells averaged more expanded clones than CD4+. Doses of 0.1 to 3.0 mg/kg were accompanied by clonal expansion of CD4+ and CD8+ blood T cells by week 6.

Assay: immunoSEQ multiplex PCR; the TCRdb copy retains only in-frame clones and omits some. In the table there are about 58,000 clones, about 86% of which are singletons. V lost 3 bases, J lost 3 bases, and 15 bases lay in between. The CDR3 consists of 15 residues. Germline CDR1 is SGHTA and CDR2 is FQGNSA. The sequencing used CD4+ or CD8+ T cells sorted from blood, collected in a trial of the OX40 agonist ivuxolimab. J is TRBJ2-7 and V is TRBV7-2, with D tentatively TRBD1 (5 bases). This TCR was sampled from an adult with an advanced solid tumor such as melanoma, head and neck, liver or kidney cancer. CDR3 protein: CASSFRPWGYYEQYF. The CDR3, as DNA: TGTGCCAGCAGCTTTAGACCCTGGGGCTACTACGAGCAGTACTTC.